These T cell receptor beta chains were read from a single sample in a study of blood T cell repertoires in COVID-19. Clones were sequenced by immunoSEQ multiplex PCR, and TCRdb holds only the in-frame ones, with some missing. Of 150,000 to 200,000 clones detected, about four fifths appear once; the ten largest clones hold about 10%. Sequencing was performed on peripheral blood. Every receptor here comes from a man aged 55 to 70 with active or convalescent COVID-19. CDR3s include the opening cysteine and the closing phenylalanine or tryptophan. The D gene is left open where the match is weak. Clone size appears in some rows only: once, few, many, or a class for an expanded clone.

D gene,V gene,clone size,J gene,CDR3 DNA,CDR3 protein
-,TRBV20-1,-,TRBJ2-3,TGCAGTGCTAGTTGGGGGGGCGAGACAGATACGCAGTATTTT,CSASWGGETDTQYF
TRBD1,TRBV28,-,TRBJ1-1,TGTGCCAGCTCGGAAAACAGGGGCGGTAACACTGAAGCTTTCTTT,CASSENRGGNTEAFF
TRBD2,TRBV10-1,-,TRBJ2-1,TGCGCCAGCAGTGAGGCTGCGGGGGGGCACAATGAGCAGTTCTTC,CASSEAAGGHNEQFF
TRBD1,TRBV7-9,-,TRBJ2-5,TGTGCCAGCAGCTTAGGGGGACAGGGGGGAGAGACCCAGTACTTC,CASSLGGQGGETQYF
-,TRBV28,-,TRBJ1-2,TGTGCCAGCAGTTTCGGACTTGGTGGCTACACCTTC,CASSFGLGGYTF
TRBD2,TRBV18,-,TRBJ2-5,TGTGCCAGCTCACGACTAGCGGGGAGAGAGACCCAGTACTTC,CASSRLAGRETQYF
TRBD2,TRBV6-5,-,TRBJ2-2,TGTGCCAGCAGTTACCCGCCGGGACTACCTACCGGGGAGCTGTTTTTT,CASSYPPGLPTGELFF
TRBD2,TRBV5-4,-,TRBJ2-2,TGTGCCAGCAGCTTGCGGGCTAGCGGGCCGACCGGGGAGCTGTTTTTT,CASSLRASGPTGELFF
-,TRBV7-9,-,TRBJ2-1,TGTGCCAGCAGCTTAGCGGGGGCAAGCTCCTACAATGAGCAGTTCTTC,CASSLAGASSYNEQFF
TRBD1,TRBV5-1,-,TRBJ2-5,TGCGCCAGCAGCCCACCAGGACAGGGACAGACCCAGTACTTC,CASSPPGQGQTQYF
-,TRBV7-2,-,TRBJ2-7,TGTGCCAGCAGCCGGGACTGGGGCTACGAGCAGTACTTC,CASSRDWGYEQYF
-,TRBV28,-,TRBJ1-1,TGTGCCAGCAGTTCCCCCCGGCGGGTCACTGAAGCTTTCTTT,CASSSPRRVTEAFF
-,TRBV14,-,TRBJ1-3,TGTGCCAGCAGCCAATCAGGGTCTGGAAACACCATATATTTT,CASSQSGSGNTIYF
TRBD1,TRBV24-1,-,TRBJ2-6,TGTGCCACCGGACAGGGGATCTCTGGGGCCAACGTCCTGACTTTC,CATGQGISGANVLTF
TRBD2,TRBV19,once,TRBJ2-1,TGTGCCAGCTACGGGACTAGCTTCGGCTACAGTATCAATGAGCAGTTCTTC,CASYGTSFGYSINEQFF
-,TRBV28,-,TRBJ2-3,TGTGCCAGCAGTTTATGGTCCGGGGAAGGCACAGATACGCAGTATTTT,CASSLWSGEGTDTQYF
-,TRBV7-6,-,TRBJ2-3,TGTGCCAGCAGTTACACGCAGGAAAGCACAGATACGCAGTATTTT,CASSYTQESTDTQYF
-,TRBV7-2,few,TRBJ2-7,TGTGCCAGCAGCGAATCCAGGGCCGAGCAGTACTTC,CASSESRAEQYF
-,TRBV5-1,-,TRBJ1-3,TGCGCCAGCAGCAAGGACATTGGAAACACCATATATTTT,CASSKDIGNTIYF
-,TRBV5-4,-,TRBJ1-1,TGTGCCAGCAGCCGGGACATGAATCAACCCACTGAAGCTTTCTTT,CASSRDMNQPTEAFF
TRBD1,TRBV4-2,once,TRBJ2-6,TGTGCCAGCAGCCAGCGGACAGGGGTTCCCGGGGCCAACGTCCTGACTTTC,CASSQRTGVPGANVLTF
TRBD1,TRBV18,-,TRBJ1-6,TGTGCCAGCTCACCTGGGACAGGAAATTCACCCCTCCACTTT,CASSPGTGNSPLHF
TRBD1,TRBV18,-,TRBJ1-6,TGTGCCAGCTCACCTGCGTCTCGACAGGGTGCGGATTCACCCCTCCACTTT,CASSPASRQGADSPLHF
-,TRBV3-1/TRBV3-2,-,TRBJ1-5,TGTGCCAGCAGCCAAGGGCAGGCCTTTCAGCCCCAGCATTTT,CASSQGQAFQPQHF
TRBD2,TRBV4-2,-,TRBJ2-3,TGTGCCAGCAGCCAGCGGGGGGGTGATGTAGATACGCAGTATTTT,CASSQRGGDVDTQYF
-,TRBV18,-,TRBJ2-7,TGTGCCAGCTCACCACCCCAGGGGAACGAGCAGTACTTC,CASSPPQGNEQYF
-,TRBV28,-,TRBJ2-5,TGTGCCAGCAGTCCACCAGGGCGAGTCAAAGAGACCCAGTACTTC,CASSPPGRVKETQYF
-,TRBV29-1,-,TRBJ2-7,TGCAGCGTTGCAGAGTACTCCTACGAGCAGTACTTC,CSVAEYSYEQYF
TRBD1,TRBV19,-,TRBJ1-4,TGTGCCAGTAGTAGGGCTGGGACAGGGTTTAATGAAAAACTGTTTTTT,CASSRAGTGFNEKLFF
TRBD2,TRBV7-3,-,TRBJ2-3,TGTGCCAGCAGCAGGGGACTAGCGGGGGGCAGCACAGATACGCAGTATTTT,CASSRGLAGGSTDTQYF
-,TRBV5-1,-,TRBJ1-4,TGCGCCAGCAGCTTGGATGGGGGGGACGGTAATGAAAAACTGTTTTTT,CASSLDGGDGNEKLFF
-,TRBV28,-,TRBJ1-4,TGTGCCAGCTCCCGCCCCAACAGCCTTGCAACTAATGAAAAACTGTTTTTT,CASSRPNSLATNEKLFF
TRBD2,TRBV24-1,-,TRBJ2-1,TGTGCCACCAGTGACCCCAGGACTAGCGGGAGAGGGAATGAGCAGTTCTTC,CATSDPRTSGRGNEQFF
-,TRBV5-1,-,TRBJ1-1,TGCGCCAGCAGCTTGACAGGGTGGGACACTGAAGCTTTCTTT,CASSLTGWDTEAFF
TRBD1,TRBV28,-,TRBJ1-2,TGTGCCAGCAGTCTTGACAGGGGGCAAGGCTATGGCTACACCTTC,CASSLDRGQGYGYTF
-,TRBV7-9,-,TRBJ1-3,TGTGCCAGCAGCCGCAGCGGTGGGATTACCTCTGGAAACACCATATATTTT,CASSRSGGITSGNTIYF
-,TRBV19,few,TRBJ2-5,TGTGCCAGTAGTATAGGGAGTCAAGAGACCCAGTACTTC,CASSIGSQETQYF
-,TRBV28,-,TRBJ2-4,TGTGCCAGTGGTGGGGGCGGAGCCAAAAACATTCAGTACTTC,CASGGGGAKNIQYF
TRBD2,TRBV2,-,TRBJ2-1,TGTGCCAGCGGGGGGGTACAATTCTTC,CASGGVQFF
TRBD1,TRBV11-3,-,TRBJ1-1,TGTGCCAGCAGCTCCCAACAGGGGCTCGAAGCTTTCTTT,CASSSQQGLEAFF
TRBD1,TRBV3-1/TRBV3-2,-,TRBJ1-6,TGTGCCAGCAGCCAGGACAGGAGAGATTCACCCCTCCACTTT,CASSQDRRDSPLHF
-,TRBV19,-,TRBJ1-4,TGTGCCAGTACCCCCGCTGGGAGAGGGAAACTGTTTTTT,CASTPAGRGKLFF
TRBD2,TRBV7-3,-,TRBJ2-3,TGTGCCAGCAGCTTATTAGCGGGGGGCGCTAACTCCACAGATACGCAGTATTTT,CASSLLAGGANSTDTQYF
TRBD2,TRBV19,-,TRBJ2-3,TGTGCCAGTAGTATGGCTAGCGGGAGCACAGATACGCAGTATTTT,CASSMASGSTDTQYF
TRBD2,TRBV7-9,-,TRBJ2-1,TGTGCCAGCAGCTTAGTTCGGCTAGCGGGAGGGCCTCTAGATGAGCAGTTCTTC,CASSLVRLAGGPLDEQFF
-,TRBV5-1,-,TRBJ1-2,TGCGCCAGCAGCTTGGCCCTTGGCTACACCTTC,CASSLALGYTF
TRBD1,TRBV7-9,-,TRBJ2-5,TGTGCCAGCAAGGGGACAGGTGGGGAGACCCAGTACTTC,CASKGTGGETQYF
TRBD2,TRBV3-1/TRBV3-2,-,TRBJ2-7,TGTGCCAGCAGCTACCTAGCGGGAGGTTCCTACGAGCAGTACTTC,CASSYLAGGSYEQYF
-,TRBV11-2,-,TRBJ2-5,TGTGCCAGCAGCTTCGGGGAGCAAGAGACCCAGTACTTC,CASSFGEQETQYF
-,TRBV4-1,-,TRBJ2-7,TGCGCCCTAGCCCCCCACGAGCAGTACTTC,CALAPHEQYF
TRBD1,TRBV6-1,-,TRBJ2-3,TGTGCCAGCAGTGAAGGGACAGGGGCCACAGATACGCAGTATTTT,CASSEGTGATDTQYF
-,TRBV6-5,-,TRBJ2-7,TGTGCCAGCAGCCTAGCCGCGTACGAGCAGTACTTC,CASSLAAYEQYF
-,TRBV7-9,once,TRBJ1-1,TGTGCCAGCAGCTCCAATGCTAATCAAGCTTTCTTT,CASSSNANQAFF
TRBD2,TRBV9,-,TRBJ2-3,TGTGCCAGCAGCGTCGGGACTAGCGGGGAGTCAGTGTATACGCAGTATTTT,CASSVGTSGESVYTQYF
-,TRBV21-1,-,TRBJ2-1,TGTGCCAGCAGCAGAACCGGGACTAGCGTTCGCATTGAGCAGTTCTTC,CASSRTGTSVRIEQFF
TRBD1,TRBV5-1,-,TRBJ2-2,TGCGCCAGCGGTCTCGACAGGGGAGCCGGGGAGCTGTTTTTT,CASGLDRGAGELFF
-,TRBV10-1,-,TRBJ2-1,TGCGCCAGCAGTGAGCAGGCGGGGGCCAATGAGCAGTTCTTC,CASSEQAGANEQFF
-,TRBV6-5,-,TRBJ2-1,TGTGCCAGCAACCCCCGGGTTTCCTACAATGAGCAGTTCTTC,CASNPRVSYNEQFF